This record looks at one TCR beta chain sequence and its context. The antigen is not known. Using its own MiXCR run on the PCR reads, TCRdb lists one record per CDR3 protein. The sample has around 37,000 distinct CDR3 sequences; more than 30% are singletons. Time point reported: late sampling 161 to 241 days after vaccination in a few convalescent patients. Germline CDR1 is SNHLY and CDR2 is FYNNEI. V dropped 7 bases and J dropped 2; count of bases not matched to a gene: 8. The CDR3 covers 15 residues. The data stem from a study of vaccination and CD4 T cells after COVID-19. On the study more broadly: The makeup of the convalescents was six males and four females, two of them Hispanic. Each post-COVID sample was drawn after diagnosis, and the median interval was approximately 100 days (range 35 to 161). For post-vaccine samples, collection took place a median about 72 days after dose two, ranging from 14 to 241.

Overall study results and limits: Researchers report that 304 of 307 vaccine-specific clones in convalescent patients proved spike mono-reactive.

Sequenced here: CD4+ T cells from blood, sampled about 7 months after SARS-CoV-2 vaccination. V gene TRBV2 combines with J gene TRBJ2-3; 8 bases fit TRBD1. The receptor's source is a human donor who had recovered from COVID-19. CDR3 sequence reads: CASTRDRINTDTQYF. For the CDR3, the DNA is TGTGCCAGCACTCGGGACAGGATTAACACAGATACGCAGTATTTT.